These 15 T cell receptor beta chains came from one sample sequenced in a study of T cell changes during pregnancy in multiple sclerosis. Repertoires were generated with immunoSEQ multiplex PCR, while TCRdb's copy carries only in-frame clones and drops some. The data hold 35,000 to 50,000 clones, with around 90% observed a single time. Source: CD4+ T cells from peripheral blood mononuclear cells, taken in the first trimester of pregnancy. These receptors were obtained from a female donor with multiple sclerosis, enrolled in a pregnancy study.

The chain recombines TRBV4-1 with TRBJ2-7; D might be TRBD2 (6 bases). Germline lookup yields CDR1 MGHRA and CDR2 YSYEKL. CDR3 size: 15 residues. Trimming took 1 base from V and 4 from J, leaving 14 bases between them. CDR3 sequence reads: CASSQVGGGVYEQYF. The CDR3 nucleotides read TGCGCCAGCAGCCAAGTTGGGGGAGGAGTGTACGAGCAGTACTTC.

V and J are TRBV4-1 and TRBJ2-1, with 8 bases aligning to TRBD2. CDR1 and CDR2 from the germline V gene are MGHRA and YSYEKL. Losses at the gene ends were 2 bases for V and 14 bases for J; bases not matched to a gene: 11. The CDR3 totals 14 residues. CDR3 residues: CASSQQVSPGLEFF. CDR3 sequence (DNA): TGCGCCAGCAGCCAACAGGTCAGCCCGGGACTAGAGTTCTTC.

The chain uses TRBV5-8 and TRBJ1-5; D not certain. The germline V gene encodes CDR1 SGHTS and CDR2 YDEGEE. The CDR3 is made up of 15 amino acids. V lost 2 bases and J lost 3, with 12 bases in between. CDR3 in DNA: TGTGCCAGCAGCTTCGGTGGTTCTCCCAATCAGCCCCAGCATTTT. Translated, it gives CASSFGGSPNQPQHF.

This CDR3 reads CASSLTSGGPYEQYF. The CDR3 DNA follows: TGTGCCAGCAGCCTGACTAGCGGGGGTCCCTACGAGCAGTACTTC. The chain employs TRBV7-2 and TRBJ2-7; 12 nucleotides align to TRBD2. Germline lookup yields CDR1 SGHTA and CDR2 FQGNSA. J gave up 2 bases and V 5 bases, and 4 bases lay outside the gene matches. The CDR3 length is 15 residues.

The chain couples TRBV6-5 to TRBJ2-7; D unresolved. CDR3 size: 14 residues. Germline V gene lookup returns CDR1 MNHEY and CDR2 SVGAGI. Deletions cut 2 bases from V and 2 bases from J, with 10 bases between. CDR3 nucleotide sequence: TGTGCCAGCAGTTACCATGGGCAAACCTACGAGCAGTACTTC. Translation: CASSYHGQTYEQYF.

The genes are TRBV28 and TRBJ1-1; TRBD1 is a possible D gene (6 bases). The V and J ends lost 2 bases and 4 bases respectively, with 11 bases between them. The CDR3 covers 14 residues. In germline, CDR1 is MDHEN, CDR2 SYDVKM. The CDR3 nucleotides are TGTGCCAGCAGTTTAGGGACACCGGGCACTGAAGCTTTCTTT. It translates to CASSLGTPGTEAFF.

The gene calls are TRBV6-5 and TRBJ1-1; D is unclear. This CDR3 comprises 14 residues. Trimming took 4 bases from V and 1 from J, leaving 10 bases between them. CDR1 is MNHEY and CDR2 is SVGAGI in the germline V gene. CDR3 region: CASSFTRGNTEAFF. The CDR3 nucleotides are TGTGCCAGCAGTTTCACGCGGGGGAACACTGAAGCTTTCTTT.

V and J are TRBV5-1 and TRBJ1-5, with D tentatively TRBD1 (6 bases). The germline V gene encodes CDR1 SGHRS and CDR2 YFSETQ. The length of the CDR3 is 14 residues. Trimming pared 2 bases from V and 3 bases from J, leaving 9 bases between. In DNA form, the CDR3 reads TGCGCCAGCAGCTTTGGACAGCCCAATCAGCCCCAGCATTTT. Its translation: CASSFGQPNQPQHF.

This clone occurred once. The chain uses TRBV9 and TRBJ1-1; TRBD1 might be the D (6 bases). CDR3 length equals 15 residues. Germline assignment: CDR1 SGDLS and CDR2 YYNGEE. Trimming took off 0 bases at V and 9 bases at J, with 18 bases between the two ends. CDR3 sequence: CASSVGAQGENKAFF. The CDR3, as DNA: TGTGCCAGCAGCGTAGGAGCACAGGGCGAGAATAAAGCTTTCTTT. Full variable domain (remainder filled in from reference TRBV9 and TRBJ1-1): DSGVTQTPKHLITATGQRVTLRCSPRSGDLSVYWYQQSLDQGLQFLIQYYNGEERAKGNILERFSAQQFPDLHSELNLSSLELGDSALYFCASSVGAQGENKAFFGQGTRLTVV.

The chain joins TRBV18 to TRBJ1-2; 7 bases align to TRBD1. Germline CDR1 reads KGHSH; CDR2 reads LQKENI. Trimming at V came to 4 bases and at J to 6 bases, leaving 17 bases not matched to a gene. The CDR3 loop spans 17 amino acids. The CDR3 DNA follows: TGTGCCAGCTCACTCTTGCCTTCTAAACAGGGGAGTGATGGCTACACCTTC. Translated: CASSLLPSKQGSDGYTF.

The chain has TRBV29-1 and TRBJ1-1; maybe TRBD1 (5 bases). With 6 bases removed from V and 6 bases from J, the gap between germline ends came to 14 bases. In germline, CDR1 is SQVTM, CDR2 ANQGSEA. This CDR3 is built from 12 residues. In DNA form, the CDR3 reads TGCAGCGTAGCTAACGGGGGTGCTGAAGCTTTCTTT. Amino acids: CSVANGGAEAFF. The full variable domain, its missing parts supplied by reference TRBV29-1 and TRBJ1-1, is SAVISQKPSRDICQRGTSLTIQCQVDSQVTMMFWYRQQPGQSLTLIATANQGSEATYESGFVIDKFPISRPNLTFSTLTVSNMSPEDSSIYLCSVANGGAEAFFGQGTRLTVV.

Here the CDR3 DNA reads TGTGCCACCGGACTAGTGATCTACAATGAGCAGTTCTTC. This translates into CATGLVIYNEQFF. This chain joins TRBV28 and TRBJ2-1, with 7 bases lining up with TRBD2. The CDR3 contains 13 residues. Germline V CDR1 and CDR2: MDHEN, SYDVKM. V shed 10 bases and J 3 bases; nucleotides not matched to a gene: 6.

In DNA form, the CDR3 reads TGTGCCAGCAGGACGGGGTCCTCCTATGGCTACACCTTC. As protein: CASRTGSSYGYTF. This sequence joins TRBV6-1 and TRBJ1-2; D not resolved. Germline assignment: CDR1 MNHNS and CDR2 SASEGT. V dropped 6 bases and J dropped 4 bases, with 12 bases sitting between them. This CDR3 is built from 13 residues.

The chain combines TRBV7-9 with TRBJ2-5, with a possible D match to TRBD2 (7 bases). Trimming cost V 2 bases and J 0 bases, with 16 bases left between them. CDR3 size: 17 residues. Germline CDR1 reads SEHNR; CDR2 reads FQNEAQ (reference sequence). In DNA form, the CDR3 reads TGTGCCAGCAGCTTACGGGGGGCAGGTAGATACCAAGAGACCCAGTACTTC. Translation: CASSLRGAGRYQETQYF.

In this sample, this clone turned up once. This sequence joins TRBV4-2 and TRBJ1-5; no clear D. CDR1 LGHNA and CDR2 YNFKEQ come from the germline V gene. V was clipped by 0 bases and J by 7 bases, with 19 bases between them. This CDR3 has 17 amino acids. CDR3 amino acids: CASSQEAKGGRIQPQHF. The CDR3 bases are TGTGCCAGCAGCCAAGAAGCGAAAGGAGGCAGGATCCAGCCCCAGCATTTT.